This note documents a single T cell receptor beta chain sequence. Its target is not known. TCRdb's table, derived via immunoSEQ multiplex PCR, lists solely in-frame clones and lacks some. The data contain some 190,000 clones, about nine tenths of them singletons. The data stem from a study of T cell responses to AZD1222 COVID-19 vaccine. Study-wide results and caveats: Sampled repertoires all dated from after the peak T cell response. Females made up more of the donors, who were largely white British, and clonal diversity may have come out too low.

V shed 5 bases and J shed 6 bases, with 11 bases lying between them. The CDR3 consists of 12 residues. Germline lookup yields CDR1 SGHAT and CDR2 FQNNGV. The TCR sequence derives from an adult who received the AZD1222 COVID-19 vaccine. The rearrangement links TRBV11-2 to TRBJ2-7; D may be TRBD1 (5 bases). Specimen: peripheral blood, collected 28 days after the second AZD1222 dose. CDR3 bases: TGTGCCAGCAGCCTAGGACATGTCGAGCAGTACTTC. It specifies CASSLGHVEQYF.